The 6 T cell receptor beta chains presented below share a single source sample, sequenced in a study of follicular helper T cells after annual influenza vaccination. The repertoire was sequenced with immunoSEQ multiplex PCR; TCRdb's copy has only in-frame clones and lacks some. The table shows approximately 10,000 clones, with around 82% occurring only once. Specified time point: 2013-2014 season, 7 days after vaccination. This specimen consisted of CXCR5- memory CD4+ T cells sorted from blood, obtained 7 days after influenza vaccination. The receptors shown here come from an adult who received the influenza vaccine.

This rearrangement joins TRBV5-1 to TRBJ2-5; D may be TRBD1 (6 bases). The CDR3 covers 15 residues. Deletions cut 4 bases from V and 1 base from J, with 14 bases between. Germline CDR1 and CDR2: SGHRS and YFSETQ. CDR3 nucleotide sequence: TGCGCCAGCAGCGAGACAAACAGGGCCCAAGAGACCCAGTACTTC. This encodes CASSETNRAQETQYF.

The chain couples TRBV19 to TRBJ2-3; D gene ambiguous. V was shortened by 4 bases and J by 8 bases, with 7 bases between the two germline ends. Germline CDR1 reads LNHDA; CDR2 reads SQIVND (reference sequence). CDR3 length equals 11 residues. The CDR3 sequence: CASSSHLTQYF. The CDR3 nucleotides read TGTGCCAGTAGTAGTCACCTTACGCAGTATTTT.

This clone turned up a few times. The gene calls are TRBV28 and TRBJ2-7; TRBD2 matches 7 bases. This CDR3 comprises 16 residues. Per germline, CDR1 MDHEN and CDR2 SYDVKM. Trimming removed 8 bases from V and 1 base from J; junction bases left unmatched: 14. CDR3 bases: TGTGCCAGCCATGAAAGCGGGACGGGAAAGTCCTACGAGCAGTACTTC. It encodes CASHESGTGKSYEQYF.

DNA for the CDR3: TGTGCCAGCAGCCAAGTTGCCGGGGCTAGCGGGGTTGATACGCAGTATTTT. Translating it yields CASSQVAGASGVDTQYF. This rearrangement joins TRBV4-2 to TRBJ2-3, with 9 positions matching TRBD2. Germline V lookup: CDR1 LGHNA, CDR2 YNFKEQ. Unmatched junction bases numbered 11, after V lost 1 base and J lost 6 bases. The CDR3 runs 17 residues.

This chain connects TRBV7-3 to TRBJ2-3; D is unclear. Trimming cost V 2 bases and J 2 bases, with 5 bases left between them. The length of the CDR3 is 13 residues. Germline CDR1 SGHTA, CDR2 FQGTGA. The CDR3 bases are TGTGCCAGCAGCTTAGTTAACACAGATACGCAGTATTTT. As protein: CASSLVNTDTQYF.

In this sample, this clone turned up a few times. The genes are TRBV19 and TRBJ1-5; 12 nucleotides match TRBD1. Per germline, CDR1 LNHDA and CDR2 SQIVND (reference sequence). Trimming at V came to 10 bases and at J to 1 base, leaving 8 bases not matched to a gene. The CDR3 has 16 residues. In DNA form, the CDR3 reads TGTGCCACCCGGGACAGGGGGCGAGGGAGCAATCAGCCCCAGCATTTT. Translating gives CATRDRGRGSNQPQHF.